The next 31 T cell receptor beta chains were all read from a single sample in a study of healthy donors' naive CD4 and CD8 T cells. Starting from 500 ng of total RNA, TCR libraries were made with linear amplification. TCRdb reanalysed the reads using MiXCR and keeps one entry per CDR3 protein. The sample contains about 180,000 distinct CDR3 sequences, 65% to 80% of which appear only once. The sequencing input was naive CD4+ and CD8+ T cells sorted from blood, pooled from several donors. The origin of the receptors is a pool of human donors in good health; the sample pools cells from several healthy donors.

The rearrangement uses TRBV29-1 and TRBJ2-7; a possible D gene is TRBD2 (6 bases). Between the trimmed V and J ends, which lost 2 bases and 10 bases, there was a span of 21 bases. The CDR3 sequence is 14 residues long. Looked up from germline, CDR1 is SQVTM and CDR2 is ANQGSEA. DNA for the CDR3: TGCAGCGTTGAATTCAGGGAGGATCATTTAAAACAGTACTTC. This codes for CSVEFREDHLKQYF.

This clonotype was recorded a few times. This chain links TRBV6-6 with TRBJ2-3; D is possibly TRBD1 or TRBD2 (6 bases each). V was clipped by 5 bases and J by 5 bases, with 23 bases between them. The CDR3 covers 17 residues. Germline V gives CDR1 MNHNY, CDR2 SVGAGI (reference sequence). CDR3 nucleotide sequence: TGTGCCAGCAGTGCTGTGACTATCAGGGGAGGTCAAGATACGCAGTATTTT. Translation: CASSAVTIRGGQDTQYF.

The chain uses TRBV27 and TRBJ2-7; 8 bases are a match to TRBD1. This CDR3 spans 13 amino acids. Losses at the gene ends were 4 bases for V and 5 bases for J; bases not matched to a gene: 4. Looked up from germline, CDR1 is MNHEY and CDR2 is SMNVEV (reference sequence). CDR3 in amino acids: CASSSMTGDEQYF. The CDR3 bases are TGTGCCAGCAGTTCCATGACAGGGGACGAGCAGTACTTC.

In this sample, this clonotype turned up a few times. V and J are TRBV11-1 and TRBJ1-1; D possibly corresponds to TRBD1 (5 bases). The CDR3 extends over 13 amino acids. V was trimmed by 0 bases and J by 5 bases, leaving 7 bases between them. CDR1 is SGHAT, CDR2 FQDESV, per germline (reference sequence). This CDR3 reads CASSLAGATEAFF. CDR3 sequence (DNA): TGTGCCAGCAGCTTAGCAGGGGCAACTGAAGCTTTCTTT.

The rearrangement joins TRBV4-1 to TRBJ2-1; TRBD2 aligns across 7 bases. The CDR3 loop spans 15 amino acids. J was trimmed by 5 bases and V by 2 bases; bases with no gene match: 6. Germline CDR1 MGHRA, CDR2 YSYEKL. Written as DNA, the CDR3 is TGCGCCAGCAGCCAACCGGGACTACGGAACAATGAGCAGTTCTTC. Its translation: CASSQPGLRNNEQFF.

This rearrangement joins TRBV19 to TRBJ2-5; the D gene is possibly TRBD2 (6 bases). This CDR3 region has 14 residues. With 5 bases removed from V and 2 bases from J, the gap between germline ends came to 12 bases. From germline, CDR1 is LNHDA and CDR2 SQIVND (reference sequence). Written as DNA, the CDR3 is TGTGCCAGTAGTGGCCGGGACTTTCAAGAGACCCAGTACTTC. Its translation is CASSGRDFQETQYF.

This rearrangement joins TRBV27 to TRBJ2-1, with a tentative D call TRBD1 (5 bases). CDR3 size: 16 residues. V was pared by 0 bases and J by 2 bases, with 11 bases between. Germline V lookup: CDR1 MNHEY, CDR2 SMNVEV (reference sequence). CDR3 in amino acids: CASSLSRVGTYNEQFF. Here the CDR3 DNA reads TGTGCCAGCAGTTTATCCAGGGTCGGCACCTACAATGAGCAGTTCTTC.

This clonotype was seen a single time. The chain uses TRBV19 and TRBJ2-7, with 9 bases lining up with TRBD1. With V trimmed by 5 bases and J by 3 bases, 8 bases remained unmatched. CDR1 and CDR2 from the germline V gene are LNHDA and SQIVND (reference sequence). This CDR3 has 15 amino acids. DNA for the CDR3: TGTGCCAGTAGTGTCCCGGGACAGGGAATCTACGAGCAGTACTTC. Its protein is CASSVPGQGIYEQYF.

The chain is built from TRBV19 and TRBJ2-3; TRBD2 matches at 13 bases. Germline V lookup: CDR1 LNHDA, CDR2 SQIVND (reference sequence). The CDR3 totals 14 residues. V trimming: 6 bases; J trimming: 7 bases; junction bases outside the gene matches: 4. The CDR3 here is CASRMTSGRNTQYF. CDR3 in DNA: TGTGCCAGTAGGATGACTAGCGGGAGGAATACGCAGTATTTT. Combining the CDR3 with reference TRBV19 and TRBJ2-3 gives the whole variable domain DGGITQSPKYLFRKEGQNVTLSCEQNLNHDAMYWYRQDPGQGLRLIYYSQIVNDFQKGDIAEGYSVSREKKESFPLTVTSAQKNPTAFYLCASRMTSGRNTQYFGPGTRLTVL.

The CDR3 sequence is CASSPPGSADTQYF. CDR3 nucleotides: TGTGCCAGCTCACCACCGGGGAGCGCAGATACGCAGTATTTT. This chain joins TRBV18 and TRBJ2-3; perhaps TRBD2 as D (5 bases). This CDR3 has 14 residues. In germline, CDR1 is KGHSH, CDR2 LQKENI. With 0 bases removed from V and 4 bases from J, the gap between germline ends came to 8 bases.

This chain connects TRBV6-8 to TRBJ1-1; possible D gene TRBD1, 6 bases. The germline V and J ends were trimmed by 5 bases and 0 bases, with 16 bases remaining between them. The CDR3 covers 16 residues. Germline values: CDR1 MNHGY, CDR2 SAAAGT. CDR3: CASSEGGTQMNTEAFF. The CDR3 coding sequence is TGTGCCAGCAGTGAAGGGGGGACACAAATGAACACTGAAGCTTTCTTT.

As DNA, the CDR3 is TGTGCCAGCAGTGAGCTAGTGAGCAATCAGCCCCAGCATTTT. Protein sequence: CASSELVSNQPQHF. V is TRBV6-1 and J is TRBJ1-5, with D unclear. The CDR3 consists of 14 residues. V was shortened by 3 bases and J by 1 base, with 7 bases between the two germline ends. CDR1 is MNHNS, CDR2 SASEGT, per germline.

This clonotype was seen a handful of times. This chain joins TRBV20-1 and TRBJ1-6, with TRBD1 matching 8 bases. The V gene end was trimmed by 3 bases and the J gene end by 4 bases; junction bases not matched to a gene: 11. The CDR3 length is 17 residues. Per the germline V gene, CDR1 is DFQATT and CDR2 is SNEGSKA (reference sequence). CDR3 nucleotides: TGCAGTGCTAGGCCGGCGGGACAGGCGCCATATAATTCACCCCTCCACTTT. This translates into CSARPAGQAPYNSPLHF.

The chain carries TRBV29-1 and TRBJ1-2, with 8 positions matching TRBD1. V lost 4 bases to trimming and J lost 6 bases; unmatched junction nucleotides: 4. Looked up from germline, CDR1 is SQVTM and CDR2 is ANQGSEA. CDR3 length equals 12 residues. The CDR3, as DNA: TGCAGCGTTGGGACAGGGAGAAATGGCTACACCTTC. Translating it yields CSVGTGRNGYTF. Variable domain in full (rest from reference TRBV29-1 and TRBJ1-2): SAVISQKPSRDICQRGTSLTIQCQVDSQVTMMFWYRQQPGQSLTLIATANQGSEATYESGFVIDKFPISRPNLTFSTLTVSNMSPEDSSIYLCSVGTGRNGYTFGSGTRLTVV.

This clonotype was seen a single time. The chain links TRBV29-1 to TRBJ1-2; weak D call: TRBD1 (5 bases). There are 10 residues in the CDR3. Trimming removed 3 bases at V and 8 bases at J, with 7 bases between. The germline V gene has CDR1 SQVTM and CDR2 ANQGSEA. CDR3 sequence reads: CSVDRAGYTF. Here the CDR3 DNA reads TGCAGCGTTGACAGGGCGGGCTACACCTTC.

The V call is TRBV19, the J call TRBJ1-5, with no clear D. Germline V gives CDR1 LNHDA, CDR2 SQIVND (reference sequence). The CDR3 spans 14 residues. With 4 bases removed from V and 9 bases from J, the gap between germline ends came to 16 bases. The CDR3: CASSSKGVDWPQHF. As DNA, the CDR3 is TGTGCCAGTAGTAGCAAAGGAGTAGATTGGCCCCAGCATTTT.

The V call is TRBV20-1, the J call TRBJ1-5; no firm D call. V shed 7 bases and J shed 2 bases, with 18 bases lying between them. Germline loops: CDR1 DFQATT, CDR2 SNEGSKA (reference sequence). This CDR3 region has 15 residues. The CDR3 coding sequence is TGCAGTGTTGGTGTGAGTGGGTATGGCAATCAGCCCCAGCATTTT. Translating gives CSVGVSGYGNQPQHF.

This clonotype occurred once. The rearrangement links TRBV24-1 to TRBJ2-3; 7 positions match TRBD2. The length of the CDR3 is 13 residues. CDR1 and CDR2 from the germline V gene are KGHDR and SFDVKD. The V and J ends lost 11 bases and 5 bases, in that order; junction bases with no gene match: 9. Written as DNA, the CDR3 is TGTGCCATCCTTAGCGGGCGAGAAGATACGCAGTATTTT. This sequence encodes CAILSGREDTQYF.

This sequence joins TRBV29-1 and TRBJ2-7; 7 bases fit TRBD1. V dropped 6 bases and J dropped 2; count of bases not matched to a gene: 7. CDR1 and CDR2 from the germline V gene are SQVTM and ANQGSEA. The CDR3 spans 13 residues. CDR3 region: CSVRQGPTYEQYF. For the CDR3, the DNA is TGCAGCGTCCGACAGGGACCCACCTACGAGCAGTACTTC.

This chain connects TRBV29-1 to TRBJ1-1, with a possible D match to TRBD1 (5 bases). V lost 6 bases, J lost 4 bases, and 12 bases lay in between. The germline CDR1 and CDR2 sequences are SQVTM and ANQGSEA. This CDR3 comprises 12 residues. The DNA for the CDR3 is TGCAGCGTGTTATCGGGGCTCACTGAAGCTTTCTTT. Protein product: CSVLSGLTEAFF.

The chain has TRBV29-1 and TRBJ2-7; possible D gene TRBD1, 6 bases. Germline assignment: CDR1 SQVTM and CDR2 ANQGSEA. This CDR3 region has 13 residues. Deletions cut 7 bases from V and 1 base from J, with 14 bases between. The CDR3 DNA is TGCAGCGCCCAGACAGGAAAATCCTACGAGCAGTACTTC. Its translation: CSAQTGKSYEQYF.

This chain connects TRBV27 to TRBJ1-5; D unclear. The CDR3 consists of 14 residues. Deletions cut 0 bases from V and 5 bases from J, with 8 bases between. Germline loops: CDR1 MNHEY, CDR2 SMNVEV (reference sequence). The CDR3 nucleotides read TGTGCCAGCAGTTTATCAAACAGCTATCAGCCCCAGCATTTT. This gives the protein CASSLSNSYQPQHF.

This clonotype turned up a few times. This chain joins TRBV5-5 and TRBJ1-2, with 9 bases lining up with TRBD1. The CDR3 contains 17 residues. The trim removed 2 bases at V and 4 bases at J, leaving 12 bases unmatched. CDR1 SGHKS and CDR2 YYEKEE come from the germline V gene (reference sequence). The CDR3 sequence is CASSFPGQGGTGYGYTF. CDR3 DNA sequence: TGTGCCAGCAGCTTCCCGGGACAGGGAGGGACCGGCTATGGCTACACCTTC.

The chain carries TRBV18 and TRBJ2-4; D is possibly TRBD1 (6 bases). The CDR3 is 14 residues long. The germline V gene encodes CDR1 KGHSH and CDR2 LQKENI. The V end was cut by 3 bases, the J end by 6 bases, with 12 bases between. The CDR3 nucleotides read TGTGCCAGCTCACCTGGGGGCCAGGGAAACATTCAGTACTTC. Translation: CASSPGGQGNIQYF.

The rearrangement links TRBV27 to TRBJ1-4; 10 bases fit TRBD1. This CDR3 has 18 residues. The trim removed 1 base at V and 6 bases at J, leaving 11 bases unmatched. CDR1 and CDR2 (germline): MNHEY, SMNVEV (reference sequence). CDR3: CASSLYGPGTGEDEKLFF. CDR3 sequence (DNA): TGTGCCAGCAGTTTATACGGCCCCGGGACAGGGGAGGATGAAAAACTGTTTTTT.

This clonotype was counted between two and nine times. The chain has TRBV15 and TRBJ2-5; D unclear. The germline gives CDR1 LNHNV, CDR2 YYDKDF (reference sequence). Trimming took 0 bases from V and 5 from J, leaving 13 bases between them. The CDR3 loop spans 15 amino acids. The CDR3 nucleotides are TGTGCCACCAGCAGAGATCTCCCAGGACGGGAGACCCAGTACTTC. It yields the protein CATSRDLPGRETQYF.

The table lists this clonotype with a few counts. V and J are TRBV27 and TRBJ1-5, with D unclear. Trimming shortened V by 5 bases and J by 2 bases, and 13 bases separated the two germline ends. CDR1 and CDR2 (germline): MNHEY, SMNVEV (reference sequence). CDR3 length equals 15 residues. As DNA, the CDR3 is TGTGCCAGCAGTGGAGACCCCCGGGGCAATCAGCCCCAGCATTTT. Residues: CASSGDPRGNQPQHF.

V and J are TRBV15 and TRBJ2-4; D uncertain. The length of the CDR3 is 15 residues. Germline assignment: CDR1 LNHNV and CDR2 YYDKDF (reference sequence). V gave up 4 bases and J gave up 0 bases, with 10 bases separating them. The DNA of the CDR3 is TGTGCCACCAGCAAATCCAATTTAGCCAAAAACATTCAGTACTTC. Protein: CATSKSNLAKNIQYF.

There are a few counts of this clonotype. The chain is built from TRBV5-5 and TRBJ2-3, with 7 bases aligning to TRBD2. Germline V lookup: CDR1 SGHKS, CDR2 YYEKEE (reference sequence). J gave up 3 bases and V 9 bases, and 7 bases lay outside the gene matches. The CDR3 is 13 residues long. The CDR3 is CATLRAGTDTQYF. CDR3 nucleotides: TGTGCCACCTTACGAGCGGGGACAGATACGCAGTATTTT.

V gene TRBV5-3 combines with J gene TRBJ2-1; 12 nucleotides match TRBD2. TRBV5-3 is filed as an ORF, its function uncertain. The CDR3 totals 16 residues. V was clipped by 5 bases and J by 7 bases; unmatched bases: 10. Here the CDR3 reads CARSETSGGGENEQFF. The CDR3 coding sequence is TGTGCCAGAAGTGAGACTAGCGGGGGAGGAGAGAATGAGCAGTTCTTC.

The genes are TRBV29-1 and TRBJ1-2; perhaps TRBD1 as D (5 bases). CDR3 length: 12 amino acids. The ends were cut back, 6 bases at V and 6 bases at J, with 14 bases in the middle. Germline CDR1 reads SQVTM; CDR2 reads ANQGSEA. CDR3 sequence: CSVSDRMDGYTF. The CDR3 DNA is TGCAGCGTCTCCGACAGAATGGATGGCTACACCTTC. The full variable domain, its missing parts supplied by reference TRBV29-1 and TRBJ1-2, is SAVISQKPSRDICQRGTSLTIQCQVDSQVTMMFWYRQQPGQSLTLIATANQGSEATYESGFVIDKFPISRPNLTFSTLTVSNMSPEDSSIYLCSVSDRMDGYTFGSGTRLTVV.